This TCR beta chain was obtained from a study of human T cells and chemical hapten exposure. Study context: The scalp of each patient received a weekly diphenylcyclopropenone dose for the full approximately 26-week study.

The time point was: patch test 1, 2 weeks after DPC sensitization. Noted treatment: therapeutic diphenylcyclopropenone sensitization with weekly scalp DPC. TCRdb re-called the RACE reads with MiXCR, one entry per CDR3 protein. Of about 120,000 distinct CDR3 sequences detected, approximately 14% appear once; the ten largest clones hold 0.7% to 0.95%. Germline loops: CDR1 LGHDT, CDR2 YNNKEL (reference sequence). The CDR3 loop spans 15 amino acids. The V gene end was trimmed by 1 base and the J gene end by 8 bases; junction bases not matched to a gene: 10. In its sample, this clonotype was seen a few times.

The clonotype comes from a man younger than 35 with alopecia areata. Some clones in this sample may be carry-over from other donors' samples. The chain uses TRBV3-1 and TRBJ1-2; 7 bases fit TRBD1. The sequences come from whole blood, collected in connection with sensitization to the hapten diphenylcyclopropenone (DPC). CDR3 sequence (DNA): TGTGCCAGCAGCCAAGTTATTGACAGGGCTGAGGGCTACACCTTC. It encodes CASSQVIDRAEGYTF.